This record concerns one TCR beta chain sequence. A quantity of about 0.5 to 1 ug RNA underwent reverse transcription using random hexamers. TCR beta CDR3 was amplified by immunoSEQ multiplex PCR. This amplification extended across 54 Vbeta and 13 Jbeta segments. TCRdb independently ran MiXCR on the immunoSEQ multiplex PCR reads; one entry per CDR3 protein. Seen here are nearly 70,000 distinct CDR3 sequences, 95% observed once, and the top ten hold roughly 0.22%. Sequencing of TCR beta was undertaken in CD8+ and CD4+ T cells derived from blood. This sample stems from a study of CD8 T cells in Susac syndrome. The ends lost 9 bases at V and 6 bases at J; junction bases unmatched: 5. The length of the CDR3 is 13 residues.

The chain links TRBV23-1 to TRBJ2-2; 9 nucleotides line up with TRBD1. TRBV23-1 is an ORF, with its function uncertain. The sample consisted of CD8+ T cells from PBMCs. This TCR came from a human donor in good health. The CDR3 DNA is TGCGCCAGACAGGGGGCAGAATCCGGGGAGCTGTTTTTT. Translating it yields CARQGAESGELFF.